The sequence of this T cell receptor (beta chain) was determined in a study of Graves' ophthalmopathy and Graves' hyperthyroidism. CDR1 is ENHRY, CDR2 SYGVKD, per germline. The CDR3 is 13 residues long. RNA transcripts were the source from which TCR beta CDR3 regions were amplified. Amplification began with first-round RT-PCR using HTBI primers, then second-round multiplex PCR was performed. Via MiXCR, TCRdb re-called the multiplex PCR reads, giving one row per CDR3 protein. The sample includes some 750,000 distinct CDR3 sequences, 40% of them seen just once. PBMCs were density-gradient isolated from approximately 10 ml fresh blood.

Sequenced material: peripheral blood. The V and J genes are TRBV10-3 and TRBJ2-5; D possibly corresponds to TRBD2 (5 bases). The J call could be wrong; TRBJ2-1 is a better fit for the DNA end. This clonotype was obtained from an adult man with Graves' ophthalmopathy. The CDR3 reads CAISELGDNEQFF. CDR3 sequence (DNA): TGTGCCATCAGTGAGTTGGGAGACAATGAGCAGTTCTTC.